This T cell receptor (beta chain) emerged from a study of blood T cell repertoires in COVID-19 (dated by TCRdb to the early 2020s). For the wider study: Samples from collaborators originated in the United States, Italy and Spain and spanned both the acute and convalescent phases of COVID-19. The prospective study material was composed of cDNA or gDNA derived from T cells, B-cell-depleted T cells, or PBMCs. Deeply sampled blood TCRbeta repertoires from subjects exposed to, actively infected with, or recovered from COVID-19 were included in the dataset. The repertoires were released in a freely available public database meant as a resource for research on the immune response to SARS-CoV-2. Samples came from the ongoing ImmuneRACE study (first 160 participants) plus 1,254 subjects from 6 global collaborators. Nearly every sample came with metadata listing a de-identified subject ID, COVID-19 status, age in years and sex. Where HLA class I and class II types were available, the types were taken from metadata supplied by the sample provider, not from assay-based typing. Points the paper makes about the study in general: How much clinical and demographic metadata was included differed by source and by participant, and the metadata was provided uncurated.

The immunoSEQ Assay, a bias-controlled multiplex PCR, was used to amplify TCRbeta CDR3 regions from genomic DNA. Turning to the authors' computational methods: Within the assay, amplification of reference gene primers was used to estimate how many nucleated cells each sample contained. To quantify the absolute abundance of each unique TCRbeta CDR3 rearrangement, sequence reads were collapsed and filtered. For each sample, productive Simpson clonality was calculated by taking the square root of Simpson's diversity index across productive rearrangements. TCRdb carries this immuneACCESS record with in-frame sequences only. Its versions omit some clonotypes, under half of them owing to an unresolved V gene in the studies checked, with the rest unexplained. The V and J calls and clone size are taken from that table; D and trimming were inferred from the DNA. The sample profile shows roughly 150,000 clones; roughly 81% of them were found once. The ten largest clones represent 8.3% of the sample.

Points on this clone: It lacks a known antigen. No base quality information exists; no much larger clone differs at one position.

The CDR3 has 17 amino acids, counting the end cysteine and phenylalanine. Only the CDR3 DNA is retained, 51 bases long and in frame from the first base. The germline V end is reduced by 4 bases and the J end by 4 bases; junction bases left unmatched: 13. CDR1 SGHTA and CDR2 FQGNSA were looked up in the germline V gene. At one collaborating source in Seattle, patients were enrolled during active infection and were followed longitudinally through the course of disease. Each collaborating institution followed its own protocols to collect whole blood in K2EDTA tubes. Collaborator samples were shipped for TCRbeta analysis as frozen whole blood, isolated PBMCs, or DNA extracted from either sample type.

The V gene is TRBV7-2 and the J gene is TRBJ1-2; 9 nucleotides in the junction match TRBD1. This clonotype originated in a woman aged 55-70 years with COVID-19, enrolled during active disease. Sequencing input: peripheral blood. The bases are TGTGCCAGCAGCTCAGTGGGAACAGGGGGCGGAGGCTATGGCTACACCTTC. It encodes CASSSVGTGGGGYGYTF.